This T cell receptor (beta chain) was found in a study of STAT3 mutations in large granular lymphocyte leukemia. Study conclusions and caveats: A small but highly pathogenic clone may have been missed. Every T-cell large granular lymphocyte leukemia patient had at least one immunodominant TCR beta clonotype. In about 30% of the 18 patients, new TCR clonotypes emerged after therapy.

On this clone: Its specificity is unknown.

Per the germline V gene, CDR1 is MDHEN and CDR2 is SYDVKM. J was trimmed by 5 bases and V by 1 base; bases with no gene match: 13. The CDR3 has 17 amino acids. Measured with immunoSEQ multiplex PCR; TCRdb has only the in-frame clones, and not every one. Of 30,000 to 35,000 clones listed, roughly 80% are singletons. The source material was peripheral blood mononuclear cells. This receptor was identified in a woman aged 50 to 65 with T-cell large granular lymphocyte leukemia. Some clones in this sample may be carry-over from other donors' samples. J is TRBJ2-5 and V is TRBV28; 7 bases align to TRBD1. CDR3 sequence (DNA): TGTGCCAGCAGTTTATCCCACGGGACAGTCTTCGAGGAGACCCAGTACTTC. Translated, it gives CASSLSHGTVFEETQYF.